The TCR beta chain described here comes from a study of T cell repertoires in cytomegalovirus infection. At the level of the study: Signatures in public TCR beta sequences pointed to both CMV infection and matching HLA type.

Findings and limits, study-wide: CMV-specific TCR beta clonotypes restricted by HLA-C dominated the ex vivo response.

TCRdb called the reads again in MiXCR, with one record for every CDR3 protein. Among hundreds of thousands of distinct CDR3 sequences listed, 20% to 25% were seen once. There are 14 residues in the CDR3. Trimming removed 6 bases from V and 6 bases from J, with 17 bases in between. Worth noting for this clonotype: What it binds is not known.

Material: CD8+ T cells from PBMCs. V usage is TRBV12-3 or TRBV12-4 and J usage is TRBJ1-1; D remains ambiguous. The receptor's source is a human donor in good health (CMV status not recorded). Some clones in this sample may be carry-over from other donors' samples. CDR3 loop: CASRGSYLDPEAFF. The CDR3 DNA reads TGTGCCAGCAGAGGTTCCTACCTGGACCCTGAAGCTTTCTTT.